These 27 T cell receptor beta chains originate from one sample sequenced in a study of blood T cell repertoires in COVID-19. Produced via immunoSEQ multiplex PCR; TCRdb's table is partial and in-frame only. This table has around 270,000 clones, roughly four fifths appearing once. Sequences were obtained from peripheral blood. These receptors all stem from a person aged 70 to 79 with COVID-19, enrolled during active disease.

The rearrangement links TRBV5-4 to TRBJ2-5; D may be TRBD1 (6 bases). Germline V lookup: CDR1 SGHNT, CDR2 YYREEE (reference sequence). The CDR3 contains 14 residues. The V end lost 2 bases, the J end lost 5 bases, and 13 bases lay between the germline ends. The CDR3 sequence is CASSLGQREETQYF. The DNA for the CDR3 is TGTGCCAGCAGCTTAGGACAGCGAGAGGAGACCCAGTACTTC.

The V gene is TRBV3-1 (or the pseudogene TRBV3-2), the J gene TRBJ2-2, with 7 positions matching TRBD2. The germline V gene has CDR1 LGHDT and CDR2 YNNKEL (reference sequence). This CDR3 has 17 amino acids. V dropped 1 base and J dropped 2; count of bases not matched to a gene: 7. The CDR3 DNA reads as TGTGCCAGCAGCCAAGTTATGGCTAGCGGAAACACCGGGGAGCTGTTTTTT. Translated, it gives CASSQVMASGNTGELFF.

Notes on this clone: Other DNA sequences of this sample code for an identical CDR3. The chain is built from TRBV15 and TRBJ2-5; D gene unclear. Per the germline V gene, CDR1 is LNHNV and CDR2 is YYDKDF (reference sequence). The CDR3 runs 13 residues. V lost 0 bases to trimming and J lost 3 bases, with 5 bases between them. The CDR3 nucleotides read TGTGCCACCAGCAGAGACCCGGAAGAGACCCAGTACTTC. This codes for CATSRDPEETQYF.

The chain uses TRBV11-2 and TRBJ2-5, with D possibly being TRBD1 (6 bases). Trimming took off 5 bases at V and 4 bases at J, with 20 bases between the two ends. The CDR3 has 16 amino acids. Per germline, CDR1 SGHAT and CDR2 FQNNGV. The CDR3: CASSQSLDRSRETQYF. CDR3 nucleotides: TGTGCCAGCAGCCAATCCTTGGACAGAAGTAGAGAGACCCAGTACTTC.

The chain carries TRBV5-1 and TRBJ2-1, with 12 bases fitting TRBD2. Germline trimming cut 1 base from V and 10 bases from J; bases unmatched to any gene: 9. This CDR3 has 16 amino acids. Germline lookup yields CDR1 SGHRS and CDR2 YFSETQ. The CDR3 is CASSLSTLAGGGEQFF. The CDR3 DNA follows: TGCGCCAGCAGCTTGAGTACACTAGCGGGGGGAGGGGAGCAGTTCTTC.

The sample holds one count of this clone. The CDR3 loop reads CASSLGTSAETQYF. The DNA of the CDR3 is TGCGCCAGCAGCTTGGGGACTAGTGCAGAGACCCAGTACTTC. The chain joins TRBV5-1 to TRBJ2-5; 7 bases line up with TRBD2. After removal of 0 bases from V and 4 bases from J, the junction contained 3 bases not matched to a gene. Germline V gene lookup returns CDR1 SGHRS and CDR2 YFSETQ. The CDR3 totals 14 residues.

Notes on this clone: The sample holds other DNA sequences that translate to the same CDR3. The gene calls are TRBV7-2 and TRBJ1-5; possibly TRBD1 for D (6 bases). Trimming took 0 bases from V and 2 from J, leaving 14 bases between them. Germline V lookup: CDR1 SGHTA, CDR2 FQGNSA. The CDR3 extends over 17 amino acids. CDR3 protein: CASSLALGGAGNQPQHF. The DNA of the CDR3 is TGTGCCAGCAGCTTAGCGCTAGGGGGTGCGGGCAATCAGCCCCAGCATTTT. Supplemented by reference TRBV7-2 and TRBJ1-5, the full variable domain reads GAGVSQSPSNKVTEKGKDVELRCDPISGHTALYWYRQSLGQGLEFLIYFQGNSAPDKSGLPSDRFSAERTGGSVSTLTIQRTQQEDSAVYLCASSLALGGAGNQPQHFGDGTRLSIL.

The chain couples TRBV27 to TRBJ2-1; D possibly corresponds to TRBD1 (5 bases). Germline CDR1 and CDR2: MNHEY and SMNVEV (reference sequence). This CDR3 is 15 amino acids long. Trimming removed 0 bases at V and 3 bases at J, with 9 bases between. DNA of the CDR3: TGTGCCAGCAGTTTATCAGGGGTGCGCTACAATGAGCAGTTCTTC. It is translated as CASSLSGVRYNEQFF.

This clone came up once. V gene TRBV5-4 combines with J gene TRBJ2-3; 8 nucleotides agree with TRBD2. Trimming took 4 bases from V and 2 from J; bases not matched to a gene: 6. This CDR3 is built from 15 residues. Germline V gene sequence: CDR1 SGHNT, CDR2 YYREEE (reference sequence). This CDR3 reads CASSQTSAFTDTQYF. CDR3 DNA sequence: TGTGCCAGCAGCCAGACTAGCGCCTTCACAGATACGCAGTATTTT.

The chain carries TRBV5-1 and TRBJ2-6, with D unresolved. Germline V gene data show CDR1 as SGHRS and CDR2 as YFSETQ. CDR3 length: 14 amino acids. V was clipped by 4 bases and J by 2 bases, with 7 bases between them. The CDR3 region has the DNA TGCGCCAGCAGCGTTACAACTGGGGCCAACGTCCTGACTTTC. Its translation: CASSVTTGANVLTF.

This clone was counted a few times. The chain carries TRBV6-2 or TRBV6-3 and TRBJ2-3; 9 nucleotides agree with TRBD2. Trimming cost V 5 bases and J 1 base; bases outside gene matches: 7. Germline CDR1 and CDR2: MNHEY and SVGEGT. This CDR3 has 16 amino acids. CDR3 in amino acids: CASSLGSGSGTDTQYF. CDR3 DNA: TGTGCCAGCAGTCTCGGTAGCGGGAGTGGCACAGATACGCAGTATTTT.

The gene calls are TRBV28 and TRBJ2-4, with D possibly TRBD1 on 5 matching bases. The length of the CDR3 is 15 residues. V lost 6 bases and J lost 1, with 13 bases in between. Per germline, CDR1 MDHEN and CDR2 SYDVKM. The CDR3 sequence is CASSESSGAKNIQYF. The CDR3 nucleotides are TGTGCCAGCAGCGAGTCCTCAGGGGCCAAAAACATTCAGTACTTC. Together with reference TRBV28 and TRBJ2-4, the CDR3 gives the full variable domain: DVKVTQSSRYLVKRTGEKVFLECVQDMDHENMFWYRQDPGLGLRLIYFSYDVKMKEKGDIPEGYSVSREKKERFSLILESASTNQTSMYLCASSESSGAKNIQYFGAGTRLSVL.

This chain links TRBV7-2 with TRBJ2-7; 8 positions match TRBD2. CDR1 is SGHTA, CDR2 FQGNSA, per germline. The CDR3 length is 16 residues. Trimming cost V 1 base and J 6 bases; bases outside gene matches: 11. CDR3 DNA sequence: TGTGCCAGCAGCTTAGGACGCGCGGGGGGCGTGGGCGAGCAGTACTTC. Translated, it gives CASSLGRAGGVGEQYF. The whole variable domain, remainder taken from reference TRBV7-2 and TRBJ2-7, is GAGVSQSPSNKVTEKGKDVELRCDPISGHTALYWYRQSLGQGLEFLIYFQGNSAPDKSGLPSDRFSAERTGGSVSTLTIQRTQQEDSAVYLCASSLGRAGGVGEQYFGPGTRLTVT.

This chain links TRBV19 with TRBJ2-2, with 7 nucleotides matching TRBD1. The CDR3 length is 14 residues. V lost 6 bases, J lost 3 bases, and 4 bases stayed unmatched. Germline CDR1 reads LNHDA; CDR2 reads SQIVND (reference sequence). The CDR3 DNA sequence: TGTGCCAGTAGGACAGGGCCTTACACCGGGGAGCTGTTTTTT. It specifies CASRTGPYTGELFF.

The chain uses TRBV27 and TRBJ1-2; D remains ambiguous. V dropped 5 bases and J dropped 4 bases, with 11 bases sitting between them. The CDR3 runs to 13 residues. From germline, CDR1 is MNHEY and CDR2 SMNVEV (reference sequence). The chain's CDR3 is CASSERASYGYTF. CDR3 coding DNA: TGTGCCAGCAGTGAGCGGGCTTCCTATGGCTACACCTTC.

This clone was observed at least ten times. The chain combines TRBV7-2 with TRBJ2-7, with TRBD2 matching 12 bases. V gave up 5 bases and J gave up 6 bases; unmatched junction bases: 8. The CDR3 sequence is 15 residues long. The germline V gene has CDR1 SGHTA and CDR2 FQGNSA. The CDR3 nucleotides are TGTGCCAGCAGCCCGGTACTAGCGGGAGGTTCCGAGCAGTACTTC. Its protein product is CASSPVLAGGSEQYF.

This rearrangement joins TRBV24-1 to TRBJ1-2; TRBD1 might be the D (6 bases). The CDR3 is 13 amino acids. V lost 7 bases, J lost 4 bases, and 12 bases lay in between. Germline CDR1 and CDR2: KGHDR and SFDVKD. CDR3 protein: CATSSGGTYGYTF. The CDR3 nucleotides read TGTGCCACCAGCAGCGGGGGCACCTATGGCTACACCTTC.

Only one count was recorded for this clone. The rearrangement uses TRBV11-2 and TRBJ1-1; a weak D match, TRBD1 (5 bases). The V end lost 2 bases, the J end lost 1 base, and 17 bases lay between the germline ends. The length of the CDR3 is 17 residues. Germline V gives CDR1 SGHAT, CDR2 FQNNGV. Here the CDR3 DNA reads TGTGCCAGCAGCTTAAATCAGGGAGGGATTGGGAACACTGAAGCTTTCTTT. Its translation: CASSLNQGGIGNTEAFF.

The CDR3 coding sequence is TGCGCCACTATAAGCGGGAGGTCCAACGAGCAGTACTTC. Its translation is CATISGRSNEQYF. The chain combines TRBV10-2 with TRBJ2-7, with TRBD2 matching over 9 bases. The trim removed 10 bases at V and 5 bases at J, leaving 9 bases unmatched. The CDR3 has 13 residues. Germline V gene data show CDR1 as WSHSY and CDR2 as SAAADI.

This clone has a handful of counts. Other nucleotide sequences in the sample specify the same CDR3. V usage is TRBV11-2 and J usage is TRBJ2-7; 9 bases are a match to TRBD2. CDR1 is SGHAT, CDR2 FQNNGV, per germline. The CDR3 is 16 amino acids. Germline trimming cut 0 bases from V and 3 bases from J; bases unmatched to any gene: 6. CDR3 nucleotide sequence: TGTGCCAGCAGCTTAGAGGTCTTAGCGGGAGTCTACGAGCAGTACTTC. It specifies CASSLEVLAGVYEQYF. Complete variable domain (other parts from reference TRBV11-2 and TRBJ2-7): EAGVAQSPRYKIIEKRQSVAFWCNPISGHATLYWYQQILGQGPKLLIQFQNNGVVDDSQLPKDRFSAERLKGVDSTLKIQPAKLEDSAVYLCASSLEVLAGVYEQYFGPGTRLTVT.

This rearrangement joins TRBV30 to TRBJ1-2; 11 nucleotides match TRBD1. Germline assignment: CDR1 GTSNPN and CDR2 SVGIG (reference sequence). The CDR3 is 13 residues long. V lost 4 bases to trimming and J lost 8 bases; unmatched junction nucleotides: 6. CDR3 loop: CAWTPGQGVGYTF. The CDR3 DNA sequence: TGTGCCTGGACTCCGGGACAGGGGGTGGGCTACACCTTC.

The genes are TRBV3-1 (or the pseudogene TRBV3-2) and TRBJ2-7; TRBD1 matches at 9 bases. V shed 4 bases, J shed 5 bases, and the junction held 9 bases outside the gene matches. The CDR3 is 15 residues long. The germline V gene encodes CDR1 LGHDT and CDR2 YNNKEL (reference sequence). CDR3 in amino acids: CASSPGQGRGNEQYF. The CDR3 nucleotides read TGTGCCAGCAGCCCAGGACAGGGGAGAGGGAACGAGCAGTACTTC.

V is TRBV7-9 and J is TRBJ2-2; 7 positions match TRBD2. The J segment lost 2 bases and the V segment lost 5 bases, leaving 8 bases of the junction unmatched. CDR3 length: 16 amino acids. CDR1 and CDR2 from the germline V gene are SEHNR and FQNEAQ (reference sequence). This CDR3 is CASSRASGRNTGELFF. CDR3 DNA sequence: TGTGCCAGCAGCCGCGCTAGCGGACGCAACACCGGGGAGCTGTTTTTT.

V is TRBV7-9 and J is TRBJ1-2; D is perhaps TRBD1 (6 bases). Trimming left V 4 bases short and J 5 bases short, with 14 bases between. The CDR3 spans 14 residues. Per germline, CDR1 SEHNR and CDR2 FQNEAQ (reference sequence). Here the CDR3 DNA reads TGTGCCAGCAGCTACTCAGGGGAGGGATATGGCTACACCTTC. This codes for CASSYSGEGYGYTF.

The chain is built from TRBV7-2 and TRBJ1-3, with D perhaps matching TRBD1 (5 bases). Trimming stripped 5 bases from V and 0 bases from J, with 14 bases between. This CDR3 is built from 16 residues. The germline gives CDR1 SGHTA, CDR2 FQGNSA. In DNA, the CDR3 is TGTGCCAGCAGCGACATCAGGGACTACTCTGGAAACACCATATATTTT. This gives the protein CASSDIRDYSGNTIYF.

The V gene is TRBV28, the J gene TRBJ2-4, with unresolved D. This CDR3 has 12 residues. The germline gives CDR1 MDHEN, CDR2 SYDVKM. V lost 10 bases and J 0 bases, leaving 7 bases between the germline ends. CDR3 coding DNA: TGTGCCACCGGGTTAGCCAAAAACATTCAGTACTTC. It translates to CATGLAKNIQYF.

This clone has a single count. The V and J genes are TRBV10-3 and TRBJ2-2, with D uncertain. The V end was cut by 8 bases, the J end by 0 bases, with 10 bases between. The length of the CDR3 is 14 residues. CDR1 and CDR2 from the germline V gene are ENHRY and SYGVKD. CDR3 region: CAIPYNTNTGELFF. DNA of the CDR3: TGTGCCATCCCGTACAATACGAACACCGGGGAGCTGTTTTTT.